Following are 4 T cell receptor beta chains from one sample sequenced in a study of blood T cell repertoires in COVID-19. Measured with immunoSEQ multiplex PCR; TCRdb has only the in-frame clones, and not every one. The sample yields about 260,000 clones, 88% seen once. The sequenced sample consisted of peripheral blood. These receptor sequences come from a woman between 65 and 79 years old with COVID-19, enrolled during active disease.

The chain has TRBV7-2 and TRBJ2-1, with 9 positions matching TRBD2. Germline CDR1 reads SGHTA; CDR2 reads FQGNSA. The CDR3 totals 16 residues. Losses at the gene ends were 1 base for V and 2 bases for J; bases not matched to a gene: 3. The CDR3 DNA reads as TGTGCCAGCAGCTTAGGACCTAGCGGGGCCTACAATGAGCAGTTCTTC. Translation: CASSLGPSGAYNEQFF.

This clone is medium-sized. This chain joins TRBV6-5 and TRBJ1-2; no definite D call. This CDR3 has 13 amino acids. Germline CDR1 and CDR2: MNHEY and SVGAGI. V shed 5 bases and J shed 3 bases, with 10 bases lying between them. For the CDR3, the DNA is TGTGCCAGCAGTCCCAGTATTTACTATGGCTACACCTTC. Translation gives CASSPSIYYGYTF.

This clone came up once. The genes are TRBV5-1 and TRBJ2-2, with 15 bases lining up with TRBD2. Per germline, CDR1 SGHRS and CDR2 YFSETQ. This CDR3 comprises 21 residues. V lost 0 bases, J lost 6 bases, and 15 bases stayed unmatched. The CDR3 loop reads CASSLDRPGLAGGHQSGELFF. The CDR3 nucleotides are TGCGCCAGCAGCTTGGATCGGCCGGGACTAGCGGGAGGACATCAATCCGGGGAGCTGTTTTTT.

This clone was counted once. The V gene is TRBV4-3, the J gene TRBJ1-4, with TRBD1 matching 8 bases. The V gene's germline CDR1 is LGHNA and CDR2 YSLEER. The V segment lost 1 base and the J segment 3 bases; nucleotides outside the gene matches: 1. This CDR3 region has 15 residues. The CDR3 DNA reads TGCGCCAGCAGCCAAGGGGGACAGGCTAATGAAAAACTGTTTTTT. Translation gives CASSQGGQANEKLFF.